The 21 T cell receptor beta chains in this list originate from one sample, sequenced in a study of Graves' ophthalmopathy and Graves' hyperthyroidism. The authors amplified TCR beta CDR3 regions, and they did so from RNA transcripts for repertoire sequencing. RT-PCR with HTBI primers came first, then second-round multiplex PCR. A single record per CDR3 protein comes from TCRdb applying MiXCR to the multiplex PCR reads. The sample has about 370,000 distinct CDR3 sequences, about 18% seen once. Sequenced input: peripheral blood. The source of these receptors is an adult woman with stable Graves' hyperthyroidism.

The CDR3 region has the DNA TGTGCCAGCAGCGTGAGCGGGAGTGTGGACGAGCAGTACTTC. Protein product: CASSVSGSVDEQYF. The chain carries TRBV7-2 and TRBJ2-7; the match to TRBD2 covers 8 bases. This CDR3 has 14 amino acids. Per germline, CDR1 SGHTA and CDR2 FQGNSA. V trimming: 5 bases; J trimming: 5 bases; junction bases outside the gene matches: 8.

This clonotype showed up many times. V gene TRBV4-1 combines with J gene TRBJ1-2, with D perhaps matching TRBD1 (6 bases). CDR3 length equals 16 residues. V gave up 3 bases and J gave up 0 bases, with 14 bases separating them. The germline gives CDR1 MGHRA, CDR2 YSYEKL. CDR3 nucleotide sequence: TGCGCCAGCAGCCACATATGGGGGCAGACTAACTATGGCTACACCTTC. As protein: CASSHIWGQTNYGYTF.

This clonotype occurred many times. The rearrangement links TRBV3-1 to TRBJ2-7; the D call may be TRBD1 or TRBD2 (5 bases each). Between the trimmed V and J ends, which lost 5 bases and 9 bases, there was a span of 14 bases. Germline values: CDR1 LGHDT, CDR2 YNNKEL (reference sequence). The CDR3 spans 12 residues. The CDR3 loop is CASSSTGAVQYF. The CDR3 region has the DNA TGTGCCAGCAGCTCCACCGGGGCAGTGCAGTACTTC.

In its sample, this clonotype was seen many times. The genes are TRBV24-1 and TRBJ2-6; D is undetermined. Germline CDR1 and CDR2: KGHDR and SFDVKD. V lost 2 bases and J 0 bases, leaving 7 bases between the germline ends. There are 16 residues in the CDR3. Written as DNA, the CDR3 is TGTGCCACCAGTGATTCTCGGGCCTCTGGGGCCAACGTCCTGACTTTC. Translating it yields CATSDSRASGANVLTF.

This rearrangement joins TRBV6-5 to TRBJ1-1; maybe TRBD1 (5 bases). The CDR3 runs 14 residues. Germline V lookup: CDR1 MNHEY, CDR2 SVGAGI. Trimming removed 5 bases at V and 4 bases at J, with 14 bases between. CDR3 region: CASSTYRRATEAFF. The CDR3 nucleotides read TGTGCCAGCAGTACTTACAGGAGGGCCACTGAAGCTTTCTTT.

This clonotype was detected ten times or more. The V gene is TRBV4-1, the J gene TRBJ2-5; 8 nucleotides agree with TRBD2. V lost 0 bases, J lost 2 bases, and 14 bases stayed unmatched. Looked up from germline, CDR1 is MGHRA and CDR2 is YSYEKL. The CDR3 covers 19 residues. CDR3 sequence (DNA): TGCGCCAGCAGCCAAGATCGGGCAGGTCGGACTAGCCAACAAGAGACCCAGTACTTC. This gives the protein CASSQDRAGRTSQQETQYF.

The genes are TRBV12-3 or TRBV12-4 and TRBJ2-5; D is ambiguous. Deletions cut 6 bases from V and 7 bases from J, with 15 bases between. The length of the CDR3 is 13 residues. CDR3 protein: CASSISRIATQYF. CDR3 sequence (DNA): TGTGCCAGCAGCATCTCTAGGATCGCGACCCAGTACTTC.

This clonotype was detected many times. The chain joins TRBV20-1 to TRBJ1-5, with 7 nucleotides matching TRBD1. Unmatched junction bases numbered 6, after V lost 4 bases and J lost 0 bases. Germline V gene lookup returns CDR1 DFQATT and CDR2 SNEGSKA (reference sequence). There are 15 residues in the CDR3. This chain's CDR3 is CSATRQGYSNQPQHF. The CDR3 coding sequence is TGCAGTGCTACGAGACAGGGATATAGCAATCAGCCCCAGCATTTT.

This clonotype was observed a single time. The chain recombines TRBV6-5 with TRBJ1-1; tentative D call: TRBD1 (5 bases). This CDR3 is built from 15 residues. V was pared by 2 bases and J by 1 base, with 11 bases between. Germline lookup yields CDR1 MNHEY and CDR2 SVGAGI. The CDR3 DNA follows: TGTGCCAGCAGTTACGGGGGTACTGGGAACACTGAAGCTTTCTTT. Its protein is CASSYGGTGNTEAFF.

This clonotype was observed at least ten times. The chain joins TRBV28 to TRBJ2-7; 11 positions match TRBD2. V shed 3 bases, J shed 6 bases, and the junction held 7 bases outside the gene matches. The CDR3 runs to 15 residues. Germline-derived CDR1 and CDR2 are MDHEN and SYDVKM. CDR3 nucleotide sequence: TGTGCCAGCAGTTTGGGGCTAGCGGGAGGAGGCGAGCAGTACTTC. As protein: CASSLGLAGGGEQYF.

In this sample, this clonotype turned up many times. V gene TRBV3-1 combines with J gene TRBJ2-7, with D unresolved. Germline CDR1 reads LGHDT; CDR2 reads YNNKEL (reference sequence). CDR3 length: 13 amino acids. The V end lost 0 bases, the J end lost 4 bases, and 7 bases lay between the germline ends. CDR3 loop: CASSQDWDYEQYF. In nucleotides, the CDR3 is TGTGCCAGCAGCCAAGATTGGGATTACGAGCAGTACTTC.

This clonotype was observed many times. The CDR3 loop is CASGGQLRNEQFF. The CDR3, as DNA: TGTGCCAGCGGAGGGCAGCTGCGGAATGAGCAGTTCTTC. This chain joins TRBV28 and TRBJ2-1; the D gene is possibly TRBD2 (6 bases). Trimming took 8 bases from V and 7 from J, leaving 15 bases between them. The CDR3 runs to 13 residues. Per germline, CDR1 MDHEN and CDR2 SYDVKM.

V is TRBV18 and J is TRBJ1-1; D might be TRBD1 (6 bases). Germline assignment: CDR1 KGHSH and CDR2 LQKENI. Trimming removed 8 bases from V and 1 base from J, with 11 bases in between. The CDR3 length is 13 residues. The chain's CDR3 is CASPADRNTEAFF. The CDR3 bases are TGTGCCAGCCCAGCGGACAGGAACACTGAAGCTTTCTTT. Full variable domain (rest looked up from reference TRBV18 and TRBJ1-1): NAGVMQNPRHLVRRRGQEARLRCSPMKGHSHVYWYRQLPEEGLKFMVYLQKENIIDESGMPKERFSAEFPKEGPSILRIQQVVRGDSAAYFCASPADRNTEAFFGQGTRLTVV.

This clonotype was seen many times. The chain uses TRBV4-2 and TRBJ2-7, with TRBD2 matching over 7 bases. CDR3 length equals 16 residues. Germline V gene data show CDR1 as LGHNA and CDR2 as YNFKEQ. The V and J ends lost 0 bases and 2 bases, in that order; junction bases with no gene match: 7. The CDR3 here is CASSQDQSSGTYEQYF. CDR3 coding DNA: TGTGCCAGCAGCCAAGATCAGTCTAGCGGTACCTACGAGCAGTACTTC.

This clonotype was seen ten or more times. The chain joins TRBV12-3 or TRBV12-4 to TRBJ1-2; 8 nucleotides agree with TRBD1. The V and J ends lost 3 bases and 1 base, in that order; junction bases with no gene match: 4. The CDR3 spans 15 residues. DNA of the CDR3: TGTGCCAGCAGTTTCGGGACAGGCGATAACTATGGCTACACCTTC. It encodes CASSFGTGDNYGYTF.

This clonotype showed up many times. V usage is TRBV7-9 and J usage is TRBJ2-7, with D unclear. Between the trimmed V and J ends, which lost 4 bases and 7 bases, there was a span of 17 bases. This CDR3 has 14 residues. Germline assignment: CDR1 SEHNR and CDR2 FQNEAQ (reference sequence). The CDR3 loop is CASSSLARIGEQYF. Written as DNA, the CDR3 is TGTGCCAGCAGCTCCTTGGCTCGCATCGGGGAGCAGTACTTC.

V gene TRBV20-1 combines with J gene TRBJ2-5; 10 positions agree with TRBD2. V shed 6 bases and J 2 bases; nucleotides not matched to a gene: 15. The CDR3 has 17 amino acids. Looked up from germline, CDR1 is DFQATT and CDR2 is SNEGSKA (reference sequence). The CDR3 DNA reads TGCAGTGCGGAGGACCCTAGCGGGAGCTCGGGGCAAGAGACCCAGTACTTC. It yields the protein CSAEDPSGSSGQETQYF.

This clonotype was recorded once. V gene TRBV7-3 combines with J gene TRBJ2-5, with D tentatively TRBD1 (6 bases). V dropped 4 bases and J dropped 9 bases, with 12 bases sitting between them. Germline CDR1 reads SGHTA; CDR2 reads FQGTGA. This CDR3 has 12 amino acids. CDR3 nucleotides: TGTGCCAGCAGCTCACAGGGTACGGCCCAGTACTTC. This gives the protein CASSSQGTAQYF. Full variable domain (missing parts from reference TRBV7-3 and TRBJ2-5): GAGVSQTPSNKVTEKGKYVELRCDPISGHTALYWYRQSLGQGPEFLIYFQGTGAADDSGLPNDRFFAVRPEGSVSTLKIQRTERGDSAVYLCASSSQGTAQYFGPGTRLLVL.

There are many counts of this clonotype. The genes are TRBV2 and TRBJ1-1; no clear D. The CDR3 extends over 14 amino acids. The germline CDR1 and CDR2 sequences are SNHLY and FYNNEI. Trimming stripped 4 bases from V and 4 bases from J, with 13 bases between. CDR3 in amino acids: CASSVVGRSTEAFF. The CDR3 DNA sequence: TGTGCCAGCAGTGTGGTAGGGAGGTCCACTGAAGCTTTCTTT.

This clonotype was seen ten or more times. V and J are TRBV7-2 and TRBJ2-7; 7 bases are a match to TRBD2. Unmatched junction bases numbered 9, after V lost 5 bases and J lost 2 bases. Germline-derived CDR1 and CDR2 are SGHTA and FQGNSA. The CDR3 runs 15 residues. Here the CDR3 reads CASSRSGIGTYEQYF. The CDR3 nucleotides are TGTGCCAGCAGCCGAAGCGGGATCGGGACCTACGAGCAGTACTTC.

This clonotype was seen many times. The rearrangement joins TRBV2 to TRBJ2-5, with D perhaps matching TRBD2 (5 bases). V was pared by 4 bases and J by 2 bases, with 8 bases between. This CDR3 contains 13 residues. Germline CDR1 SNHLY, CDR2 FYNNEI. The CDR3 spells CASSGELQETQYF. The DNA for the CDR3 is TGTGCCAGCAGTGGGGAGTTACAAGAGACCCAGTACTTC.